This is a list of T cell receptor beta chains from one sample in a study of beta chain features in type 1 diabetes. Repertoires were generated with immunoSEQ multiplex PCR, while TCRdb's copy carries only in-frame clones and drops some. The profile shows approximately 340,000 clones, about 15% of them singletons. The sample was naive CD4+ T cells from blood. These receptors were collected from a woman younger than 35 in good health. Both conserved end residues are part of each CDR3. A D gene is named only where the DNA matches it firmly. The size of a clone is reported for some rows only, either as once, few or many, or as a class for expanded clones.

TRBD1,.,TRBV2,TRBJ1-1,CASRPRDRVNGEAFF,TGTGCCAGCAGGCCCCGGGACAGGGTGAATGGTGAAGCTTTCTTT
TRBD1,.,TRBV9,TRBJ2-7,CASSEAPQGALNEQYF,TGTGCCAGCAGCGAGGCCCCACAGGGGGCACTTAATGAGCAGTACTTC
.,.,TRBV7-3,TRBJ1-1,CASSLHPGDTEAFF,TGTGCCAGCAGCTTACACCCAGGGGACACTGAAGCTTTCTTT
.,.,TRBV7-6,TRBJ2-1,CASSFRASRNEQFF,TGTGCCAGCAGCTTTCGGGCTAGCAGGAATGAGCAGTTCTTC
.,few,TRBV7-2,TRBJ1-1,CASSLAGGNTEAFF,TGTGCCAGCAGCTTAGCAGGGGGGAACACTGAAGCTTTCTTT
.,few,TRBV6-5,TRBJ2-1,CASSYGHSRVYNEQFF,TGTGCCAGCAGTTACGGTCACTCCAGGGTCTACAATGAGCAGTTCTTC
TRBD2,few,TRBV27,TRBJ2-1,CASRRGLAMDEQFF,TGTGCCAGCAGGAGGGGACTAGCGATGGATGAGCAGTTCTTC
TRBD1,few,TRBV7-2,TRBJ2-5,CASSLGQGQETQYF,TGTGCCAGCAGCTTAGGACAGGGACAAGAGACCCAGTACTTC
TRBD1,.,TRBV6-5,TRBJ2-7,CASSPGTGTTYEQYF,TGTGCCAGCAGTCCAGGGACAGGGACAACCTACGAGCAGTACTTC
TRBD1,.,TRBV6-5,TRBJ1-5,CASSRGQGYQPQHF,TGTGCCAGCAGTCGCGGACAGGGGTATCAGCCCCAGCATTTT
TRBD1,few,TRBV7-8,TRBJ2-7,CASSSPDRALYEQYF,TGTGCCAGCAGCTCTCCCGACAGGGCACTCTACGAGCAGTACTTC
.,few,TRBV28,TRBJ2-7,CASTYRGNEQYF,TGTGCCAGCACTTACCGGGGGAACGAGCAGTACTTC
TRBD1,few,TRBV30,TRBJ1-1,CAWSRGWDTEAFF,TGTGCCTGGAGCAGGGGGTGGGACACTGAAGCTTTCTTT
.,.,TRBV27,TRBJ1-2,CASSFAGTLPGYTF,TGTGCCAGCAGTTTCGCGGGAACTCTACCTGGCTACACCTTC
.,.,TRBV7-9,TRBJ2-1,CASSLSPPLGNEQFF,TGTGCCAGCAGTCTCAGCCCTCCTCTAGGAAATGAGCAGTTCTTC
TRBD1,.,TRBV5-1,TRBJ1-4,CASSSDRVYEKLFF,TGCGCCAGCAGCTCGGACAGGGTTTATGAAAAACTGTTTTTT
.,few,TRBV10-3,TRBJ1-1,CGGEANTEAFF,TGTGGTGGTGAGGCGAACACTGAAGCTTTCTTT
.,few,TRBV28,TRBJ1-1,CASSFKNTEAFF,TGTGCCAGCAGTTTTAAGAACACTGAAGCTTTCTTT
TRBD1,few,TRBV7-9,TRBJ1-2,CASSFPTGNGYTF,TGTGCCAGCAGCTTCCCGACAGGGAATGGCTACACCTTC
TRBD2,.,TRBV29-1,TRBJ2-5,CSVSGTSGLPGTQYF,TGCAGCGTTTCCGGGACTAGCGGCCTTCCGGGGACCCAGTACTTC
TRBD2,few,TRBV5-1,TRBJ2-7,CASSGAAAGGEEQYF,TGCGCCAGCAGCGGAGCTGCGGCGGGAGGTGAGGAGCAGTACTTC
TRBD1,few,TRBV2,TRBJ1-5,CASSHFVGTGDQPQHF,TGTGCCAGCAGTCATTTTGTGGGGACAGGAGATCAGCCCCAGCATTTT
TRBD1,few,TRBV7-2,TRBJ1-5,CASSFGQGATPQHF,TGTGCCAGCAGCTTTGGACAGGGGGCAACGCCCCAGCATTTT
.,.,TRBV6-6,TRBJ2-3,CASDTGSTDTQYF,TGTGCCAGCGATACAGGGAGCACAGATACGCAGTATTTT
.,few,TRBV6-5,TRBJ2-2,CASSQRVANTGELFF,TGTGCCAGCAGTCAGCGGGTCGCGAACACCGGGGAGCTGTTTTTT
.,few,TRBV6-1,TRBJ2-4,CASSEWGSTGKNIQYF,TGTGCCAGCAGTGAATGGGGCAGTACGGGCAAAAACATTCAGTACTTC
TRBD1,.,TRBV29-1,TRBJ1-2,CSVTDRGPYSPGGYTF,TGCAGCGTTACAGACAGGGGTCCTTATTCGCCAGGGGGCTACACCTTC
TRBD1,.,TRBV27,TRBJ1-2,CASSERGVDRGRRGYTF,TGTGCCAGCAGCGAACGGGGTGTGGACAGGGGGCGTCGAGGCTACACCTTC
.,few,TRBV19,TRBJ2-5,CASSGTHETQYF,TGTGCCAGTAGTGGGACACACGAGACCCAGTACTTC
.,few,TRBV20-1,TRBJ2-7,CSARRGYEQYF,TGCAGTGCTAGACGGGGGTACGAGCAGTACTTC
.,.,TRBV7-2,TRBJ2-5,CASSLELRGTETQYF,TGTGCCAGCAGCTTAGAACTTCGCGGGACTGAGACCCAGTACTTC
.,few,TRBV29-1,TRBJ2-5,CSVASLSETQYF,TGCAGCGTTGCGTCTCTTAGCGAGACCCAGTACTTC
.,once,TRBV29-1,TRBJ2-5,CSGGPGRETQYF,TGCAGCGGGGGGCCAGGGCGTGAGACCCAGTACTTC
TRBD1,few,TRBV2,TRBJ1-2,CASSGTGLRGGYTF,TGTGCCAGCAGTGGGACAGGGCTACGAGGGGGCTACACCTTC
TRBD1,.,TRBV9,TRBJ2-7,CASSVDPGTGSYEQYF,TGTGCCAGCAGCGTAGATCCCGGGACAGGCTCCTACGAGCAGTACTTC
TRBD2,.,TRBV4-2,TRBJ2-1,CASSPWTSGSYNEQFF,TGTGCCAGCAGCCCCTGGACTAGCGGGTCCTACAATGAGCAGTTCTTC
.,few,TRBV15,TRBJ2-7,CATSSARYDEQYF,TGTGCCACCAGCAGCGCCCGCTACGACGAGCAGTACTTC
.,.,TRBV5-5,TRBJ2-7,CASSLSLEQYF,TGTGCCAGCAGCTTAAGCCTCGAGCAGTACTTC
TRBD1,.,TRBV7-9,TRBJ2-1,CASSVDRVFDEQFF,TGTGCCAGCAGCGTAGACAGGGTGTTCGATGAGCAGTTCTTC
TRBD2,.,TRBV28,TRBJ2-5,CASSLISGRTQETQYF,TGTGCCAGCAGTTTAATTAGCGGGAGGACTCAAGAGACCCAGTACTTC
.,few,TRBV5-4,TRBJ2-3,CASSSVRGGSTDTQYF,TGTGCCAGCAGCTCCGTCAGGGGCGGAAGCACAGATACGCAGTATTTT
.,few,TRBV28,TRBJ2-7,CAVQRFYEQYF,TGTGCCGTCCAGCGTTTCTACGAGCAGTACTTC
TRBD1,few,TRBV18,TRBJ1-2,CASSPLPRQGTGNYGYTF,TGTGCCAGCTCACCGCTCCCCCGACAGGGAACAGGGAACTATGGCTACACCTTC
TRBD1,.,TRBV7-9,TRBJ2-5,CASSSGQGLRETQYF,TGTGCCAGCAGCTCCGGACAGGGGTTGAGGGAGACCCAGTACTTC
.,few,TRBV5-1,TRBJ2-3,CASSLLGAADTQYF,TGCGCCAGCAGCTTGCTAGGAGCGGCAGATACGCAGTATTTT
TRBD2,.,TRBV30,TRBJ2-1,CARSGGSSYNEQFF,TGTGCCCGGAGCGGCGGGAGCTCCTACAATGAGCAGTTCTTC
.,few,TRBV18,TRBJ1-1,CASSPPGMTEAFF,TGTGCCAGCTCACCCCCAGGGATGACTGAAGCTTTCTTT
TRBD2,few,TRBV7-3,TRBJ2-1,CASSAGLAGPNEQFF,TGTGCCAGCAGCGCCGGACTAGCGGGACCCAATGAGCAGTTCTTC
.,.,TRBV5-4,TRBJ1-2,CASSPNLGLPGYGYTF,TGTGCCAGCAGCCCGAACCTGGGACTCCCTGGCTATGGCTACACCTTC
.,.,TRBV4-2,TRBJ1-2,CASSRAEGKNYGYTF,TGTGCCAGCAGCCGCGCGGAGGGGAAGAACTATGGCTACACCTTC
TRBD1,few,TRBV18,TRBJ2-7,CASSQPPGQGRQYF,TGTGCCAGCTCACAACCCCCGGGACAGGGAAGGCAGTACTTC
TRBD1,few,TRBV25-1,TRBJ2-2,CATYQQGAHTGELFF,TGTGCCACTTACCAACAGGGGGCCCACACCGGGGAGCTGTTTTTT
.,.,TRBV5-4,TRBJ1-2,CASSLQQNYGYTF,TGTGCCAGCAGCTTACAGCAAAACTATGGCTACACCTTC
TRBD1,few,TRBV27,TRBJ2-7,CASSLFGTASYEQYF,TGTGCCAGCAGTTTGTTTGGGACAGCCTCCTACGAGCAGTACTTC
TRBD2,.,TRBV29-1,TRBJ2-1,CSGRLAGTYEQFF,TGCAGCGGCCGACTAGCGGGAACCTATGAGCAGTTCTTC